This T cell receptor (beta chain) was observed in a study of cytomegalovirus exposure and HLA in healthy donors. PCR used 60 Vbeta primers and 13 Jbeta primers. Clones were read by immunoSEQ multiplex PCR, and TCRdb kept only the in-frame ones, dropping some. The sample shows 200,000 or so clones, and 0.95% to 1.3% sits with its ten largest clones. The germline V and J ends were trimmed by 5 bases and 1 base, with 9 bases remaining between them. The CDR3 sequence is 14 residues long. Germline CDR1 is KGHSH and CDR2 is LQKENI. The TCR sequence derives from a girl between 2 and 10 years old in good health and CMV-seropositive. J is TRBJ2-1 and V is TRBV18, with D hard to call. What was sequenced was PBMCs. The CDR3 DNA sequence: TGTGCCAGCTCATCCCAGAATTCCTACAATGAGCAGTTCTTC. Amino acids: CASSSQNSYNEQFF.